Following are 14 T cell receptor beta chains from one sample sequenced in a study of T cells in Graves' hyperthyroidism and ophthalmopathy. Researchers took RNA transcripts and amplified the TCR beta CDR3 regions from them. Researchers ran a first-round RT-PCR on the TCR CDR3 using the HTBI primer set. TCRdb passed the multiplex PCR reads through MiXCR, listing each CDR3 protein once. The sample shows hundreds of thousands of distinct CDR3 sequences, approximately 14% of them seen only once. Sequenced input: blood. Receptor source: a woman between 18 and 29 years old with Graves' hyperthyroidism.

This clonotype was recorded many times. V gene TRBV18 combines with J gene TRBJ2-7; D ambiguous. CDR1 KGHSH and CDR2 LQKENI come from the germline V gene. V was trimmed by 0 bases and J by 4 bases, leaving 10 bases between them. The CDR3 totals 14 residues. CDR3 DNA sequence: TGTGCCAGCTCACCACCGTCAACACGATACGAGCAGTACTTC. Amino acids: CASSPPSTRYEQYF.

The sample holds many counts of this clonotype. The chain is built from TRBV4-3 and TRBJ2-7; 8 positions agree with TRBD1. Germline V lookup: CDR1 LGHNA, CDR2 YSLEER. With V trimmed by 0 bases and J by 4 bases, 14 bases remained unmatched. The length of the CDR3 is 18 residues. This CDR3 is CASSQDLGPGTGYYEQYF. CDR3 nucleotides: TGCGCCAGCAGCCAAGATCTGGGGCCCGGGACAGGTTATTACGAGCAGTACTTC.

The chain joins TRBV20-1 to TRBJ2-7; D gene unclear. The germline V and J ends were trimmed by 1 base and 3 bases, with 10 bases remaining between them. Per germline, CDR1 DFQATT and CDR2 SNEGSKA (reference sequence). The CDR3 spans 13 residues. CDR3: CSARGGAIYEQYF. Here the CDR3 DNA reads TGCAGTGCTAGAGGGGGTGCCATCTACGAGCAGTACTTC.

In DNA form, the CDR3 reads TGTGCCAGCAGCCGCGATAACCGACTAGCGGGAGGGGGCAATGAGCAGTTCTTC. Translation: CASSRDNRLAGGGNEQFF. This chain uses TRBV14 with TRBJ2-1; 14 nucleotides align to TRBD2. Trimming at V came to 4 bases and at J to 6 bases, leaving 11 bases not matched to a gene. CDR1 is SGHDN, CDR2 FVKESK, per germline. The CDR3 consists of 18 residues.

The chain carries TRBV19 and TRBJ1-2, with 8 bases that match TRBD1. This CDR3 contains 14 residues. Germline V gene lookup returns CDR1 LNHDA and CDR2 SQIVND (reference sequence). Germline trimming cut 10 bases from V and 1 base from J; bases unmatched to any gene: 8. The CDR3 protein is CANSGGKINYGYTF. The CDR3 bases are TGTGCCAACTCAGGGGGCAAGATTAACTATGGCTACACCTTC.

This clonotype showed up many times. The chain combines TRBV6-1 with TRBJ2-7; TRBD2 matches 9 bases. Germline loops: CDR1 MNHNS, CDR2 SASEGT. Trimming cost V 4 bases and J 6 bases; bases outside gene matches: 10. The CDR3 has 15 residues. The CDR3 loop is CASSATSGGGREQYF. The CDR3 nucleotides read TGTGCCAGCAGTGCGACTAGCGGAGGGGGGCGCGAGCAGTACTTC.

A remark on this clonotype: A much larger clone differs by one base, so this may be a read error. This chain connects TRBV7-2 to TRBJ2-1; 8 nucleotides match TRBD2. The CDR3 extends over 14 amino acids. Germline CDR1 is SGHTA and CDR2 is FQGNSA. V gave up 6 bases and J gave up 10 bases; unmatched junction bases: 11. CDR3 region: CASSFGGEYYEQFF. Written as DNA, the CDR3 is TGTGCCAGCAGTTTCGGGGGGGAATACTACGAGCAGTTCTTC.

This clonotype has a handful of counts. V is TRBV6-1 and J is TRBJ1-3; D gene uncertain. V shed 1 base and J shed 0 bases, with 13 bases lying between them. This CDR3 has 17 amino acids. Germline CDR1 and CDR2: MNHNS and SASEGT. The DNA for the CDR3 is TGTGCCAGCAGTGAAGTCGGGCAGATGCTCTCTGGAAACACCATATATTTT. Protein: CASSEVGQMLSGNTIYF.

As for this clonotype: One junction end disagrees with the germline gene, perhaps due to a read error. In DNA, the CDR3 is TGTGCCAACAGCCCCCAAGTGGACGGTTACAATGAGCAGTTCTTC. Protein sequence: CANSPQVDGYNEQFF. The chain recombines TRBV5-5 with TRBJ2-1; D gene ambiguous. CDR3 length: 15 residues. Germline CDR1 SGHKS, CDR2 YYEKEE (reference sequence).

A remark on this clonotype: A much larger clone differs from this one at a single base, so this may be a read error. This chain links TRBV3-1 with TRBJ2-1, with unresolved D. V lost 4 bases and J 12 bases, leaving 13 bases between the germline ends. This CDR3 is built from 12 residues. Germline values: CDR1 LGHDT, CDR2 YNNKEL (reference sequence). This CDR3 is CASSLPADGQFF. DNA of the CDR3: TGTGCCAGCAGCCTTCCGGCTGATGGGCAGTTCTTC.

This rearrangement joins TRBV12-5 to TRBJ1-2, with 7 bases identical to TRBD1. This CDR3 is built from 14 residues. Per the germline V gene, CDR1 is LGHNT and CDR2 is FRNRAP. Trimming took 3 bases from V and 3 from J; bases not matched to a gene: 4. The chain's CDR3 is CASGFLGTDYGYTF. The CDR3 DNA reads TGTGCTAGTGGTTTCCTCGGGACAGACTATGGCTACACCTTC.

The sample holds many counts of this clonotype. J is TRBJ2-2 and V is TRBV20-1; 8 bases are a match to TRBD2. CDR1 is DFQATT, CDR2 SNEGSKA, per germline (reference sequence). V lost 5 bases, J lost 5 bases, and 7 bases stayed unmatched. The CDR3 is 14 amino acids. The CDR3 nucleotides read TGCAGTGCTCTGGGACTAGTTGGGACCGGGGAGCTGTTTTTT. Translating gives CSALGLVGTGELFF.

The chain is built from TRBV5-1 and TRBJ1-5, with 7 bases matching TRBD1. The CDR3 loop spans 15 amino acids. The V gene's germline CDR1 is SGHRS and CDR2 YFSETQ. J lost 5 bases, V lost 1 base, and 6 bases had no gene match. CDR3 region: CASSLSGTGDQPQHF. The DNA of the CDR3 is TGCGCCAGCAGCTTGTCAGGTACAGGGGATCAGCCCCAGCATTTT.

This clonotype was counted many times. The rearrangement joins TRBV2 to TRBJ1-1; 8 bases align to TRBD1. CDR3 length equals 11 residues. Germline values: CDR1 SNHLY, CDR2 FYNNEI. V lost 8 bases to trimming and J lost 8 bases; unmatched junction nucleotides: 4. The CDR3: CASPRQGEAFF. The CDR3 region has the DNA TGTGCCAGCCCGAGACAGGGGGAAGCTTTCTTT.